The 26 T cell receptor beta chains below were found in one sample sequenced in a study of blood T cell repertoires in COVID-19. Profiling relied on immunoSEQ multiplex PCR, and the TCRdb table lists in-frame clones only, not all of them. In the table there are some 130,000 clones, roughly 91% of which are singletons. The sequenced material came from peripheral blood. These TCRs come from a man aged 60 to 75 with COVID-19, enrolled during active disease.

V usage is TRBV6-1 and J usage is TRBJ2-1, with 7 bases identical to TRBD1. The CDR3 runs 14 residues. V shed 3 bases and J 4 bases; nucleotides not matched to a gene: 3. Germline V lookup: CDR1 MNHNS, CDR2 SASEGT. The CDR3 loop is CASSDRDRYNEQFF. DNA for the CDR3: TGTGCCAGCAGTGACCGGGACAGATACAATGAGCAGTTCTTC.

J is TRBJ2-2 and V is TRBV24-1; 10 bases map to TRBD1. Germline V gives CDR1 KGHDR, CDR2 SFDVKD. J gave up 3 bases and V 4 bases, and 4 bases lay outside the gene matches. The CDR3 loop spans 16 amino acids. The CDR3 spells CATSDSGTGDTGELFF. CDR3 nucleotides: TGTGCCACCAGTGACTCCGGGACAGGGGACACCGGGGAGCTGTTTTTT.

The chain is built from TRBV9 and TRBJ2-7; D remains unclear. Trimming shortened V by 0 bases and J by 0 bases, and 13 bases separated the two germline ends. The CDR3 totals 16 residues. Per germline, CDR1 SGDLS and CDR2 YYNGEE. The CDR3 DNA is TGTGCCAGCAGCGTAGCCCCCGACTTTAGCTCCTACGAGCAGTACTTC. This codes for CASSVAPDFSSYEQYF.

V and J are TRBV5-1 and TRBJ1-2, with 11 bases lining up with TRBD1. The CDR3 sequence is 16 residues long. Germline lookup yields CDR1 SGHRS and CDR2 YFSETQ. V was pared by 4 bases and J by 5 bases, with 10 bases of the junction left unmatched. The CDR3 reads CASSHLRTGGVYGYTF. DNA of the CDR3: TGCGCCAGCAGCCACCTCCGGACAGGGGGCGTTTATGGCTACACCTTC.

The chain's CDR3 is CASSFPDRVNYEQYF. CDR3 coding DNA: TGTGCCAGCAGCTTTCCGGACAGGGTTAACTACGAGCAGTACTTC. V and J are TRBV5-6 and TRBJ2-7; 8 bases fit TRBD1. The CDR3 consists of 15 residues. With 2 bases clipped from V and 3 bases from J, the junction kept 7 bases outside the gene matches. Germline-derived CDR1 and CDR2 are SGHDT and YYEEEE.

There are a few counts of this clone. The rearrangement links TRBV10-3 to TRBJ2-2; D gene ambiguous. V was pared by 7 bases and J by 6 bases, with 12 bases between. CDR1 and CDR2 from the germline V gene are ENHRY and SYGVKD. The CDR3 sequence is 13 residues long. The CDR3 loop reads CAIMGSLPGELFF. The CDR3 region has the DNA TGTGCCATCATGGGCAGCCTGCCCGGGGAGCTGTTTTTT.

The chain's CDR3 is CASSGGPRLFF. The CDR3 nucleotides are TGTGCCAGCAGCGGGGGCCCCCGGCTGTTTTTT. This chain links TRBV3-1 (or the pseudogene TRBV3-2) with TRBJ1-4; possibly TRBD1 for D (6 bases). V gave up 5 bases and J gave up 14 bases, with 12 bases separating them. CDR1 and CDR2 from the germline V gene are LGHDT and YNNKEL (reference sequence). The CDR3 has 11 residues.

This chain joins TRBV10-3 and TRBJ1-2; 8 nucleotides match TRBD1. V shed 2 bases, J shed 11 bases, and the junction held 4 bases outside the gene matches. Germline CDR1 and CDR2: ENHRY and SYGVKD. The CDR3 is made up of 12 amino acids. The CDR3 nucleotides are TGTGCCATCAGTGAGCCTGGACAGGGATACACCTTC. It translates to CAISEPGQGYTF.

The chain links TRBV24-1 to TRBJ2-5, with D perhaps TRBD1 (7 bases). Trimming left V 9 bases short and J 5 bases short, with 18 bases between. Germline loops: CDR1 KGHDR, CDR2 SFDVKD. The CDR3 contains 14 residues. CDR3 DNA: TGTGCCACCTCGCCCCCAGGGGGGCAGGAGACCCAGTACTTC. Amino acids: CATSPPGGQETQYF.

The chain combines TRBV3-1 (or the pseudogene TRBV3-2) with TRBJ1-1; D is possibly TRBD1 (6 bases). This CDR3 spans 13 amino acids. Deletions cut 3 bases from V and 10 bases from J, with 15 bases between. Germline values: CDR1 LGHDT, CDR2 YNNKEL (reference sequence). The CDR3 loop reads CASSQRGTQAAFF. CDR3 bases: TGTGCCAGCAGCCAGAGGGGGACGCAAGCAGCTTTCTTT.

This chain connects TRBV7-2 to TRBJ2-1; D uncertain. Trimming took off 1 base at V and 1 base at J, with 8 bases between the two ends. CDR1 and CDR2 from the germline V gene are SGHTA and FQGNSA. CDR3 size: 15 residues. The CDR3 coding sequence is TGTGCCAGCAGCTTAGTCGGGTCATCCTACAATGAGCAGTTCTTC. Translation: CASSLVGSSYNEQFF.

This chain uses TRBV12-3 or TRBV12-4 with TRBJ2-2; tentative D call: TRBD1 (5 bases). V was shortened by 6 bases and J by 6 bases, with 8 bases between the two germline ends. This CDR3 is built from 12 residues. The CDR3 here is CASSQGPGELFF. In DNA, the CDR3 is TGTGCCAGCAGCCAGGGTCCCGGGGAGCTGTTTTTT.

V usage is TRBV11-1 and J usage is TRBJ2-7, with 9 nucleotides matching TRBD2. The trim removed 1 base at V and 3 bases at J, leaving 4 bases unmatched. Germline V gene data show CDR1 as SGHAT and CDR2 as FQDESV (reference sequence). The CDR3 totals 15 residues. The CDR3 here is CASSLDGTSIYEQYF. CDR3 in DNA: TGTGCCAGCAGCTTAGACGGGACTAGCATCTACGAGCAGTACTTC.

The chain employs TRBV19 and TRBJ1-5; 8 nucleotides align to TRBD1. CDR1 LNHDA and CDR2 SQIVND come from the germline V gene (reference sequence). Trimming took 3 bases from V and 9 from J; bases not matched to a gene: 7. This CDR3 is 14 amino acids long. CDR3 sequence (DNA): TGTGCCAGTAGTATGGTTACAGGGGGTTTGCCCCAGCATTTT. Encoded protein: CASSMVTGGLPQHF.

In DNA, the CDR3 is TGTGCCAGCTCACTGTCCGCCGGACAGGGTCCGTCTGAAGCTTTCTTT. This encodes CASSLSAGQGPSEAFF. V and J are TRBV18 and TRBJ1-1; TRBD1 aligns across 8 bases. Looked up from germline, CDR1 is KGHSH and CDR2 is LQKENI. This CDR3 has 16 residues. V trimming: 4 bases; J trimming: 6 bases; junction bases outside the gene matches: 13.

This clone was picked up many times. CDR3 bases: TGTGCCAGCAGCCTCACAGGGAACGGTGAGCAGTTCTTC. Its protein product is CASSLTGNGEQFF. This chain uses TRBV7-2 with TRBJ2-1; D is perhaps TRBD1 (6 bases). V lost 5 bases and J 9 bases, leaving 14 bases between the germline ends. The CDR3 covers 13 residues. Germline V gene sequence: CDR1 SGHTA, CDR2 FQGNSA.

This clone was counted once. The junction does not match germline at one end; this may be a read error. This chain links TRBV5-6 with TRBJ2-2; maybe TRBD1 (6 bases). This CDR3 comprises 16 residues. CDR1 is SGHDT and CDR2 is YYEEEE in the germline V gene. CDR3 bases: TGTGCCAGCAGCTTGATGACCGGACAGAACCCCGGGGAGCTGTTTTTT. Translated: CASSLMTGQNPGELFF.

The chain has TRBV19 and TRBJ2-7, with 10 bases lining up with TRBD2. Germline V gene lookup returns CDR1 LNHDA and CDR2 SQIVND (reference sequence). The CDR3 totals 15 residues. V shed 4 bases and J 0 bases; nucleotides not matched to a gene: 3. CDR3 sequence reads: CASSRLAGDSYEQYF. The CDR3 nucleotides are TGTGCCAGTAGTAGGCTAGCGGGGGACTCCTACGAGCAGTACTTC.

The gene calls are TRBV9 and TRBJ2-2; 10 bases line up with TRBD2. CDR1 and CDR2 (germline): SGDLS, YYNGEE. After removal of 0 bases from V and 2 bases from J, the junction contained 4 bases not matched to a gene. This CDR3 is built from 17 residues. CDR3 loop: CASSVGSGGVNTGELFF. CDR3 nucleotide sequence: TGTGCCAGCAGCGTAGGAAGCGGGGGGGTCAACACCGGGGAGCTGTTTTTT.

The chain carries TRBV5-1 and TRBJ1-6; TRBD1 agrees at 8 bases. CDR1 is SGHRS, CDR2 YFSETQ, per germline. J lost 0 bases, V lost 4 bases, and 9 bases had no gene match. This CDR3 is 18 amino acids long. DNA of the CDR3: TGCGCCAGCAGCCACCCGACAGGGGAGAGCTCCTATAATTCACCCCTCCACTTT. Encoded protein: CASSHPTGESSYNSPLHF.

This chain connects TRBV5-1 to TRBJ1-5; D possibly corresponds to TRBD1 (5 bases). The germline V and J ends were trimmed by 1 base and 5 bases, with 13 bases remaining between them. This CDR3 is built from 15 residues. Germline assignment: CDR1 SGHRS and CDR2 YFSETQ. As DNA, the CDR3 is TGCGCCAGCAGCTTGCAGGGAAGAAGGGATCAGCCCCAGCATTTT. Protein product: CASSLQGRRDQPQHF.

The chain joins TRBV5-5 to TRBJ2-7, with a tentative D call TRBD1 (6 bases). CDR3 length equals 15 residues. Per germline, CDR1 SGHKS and CDR2 YYEKEE (reference sequence). Trimming shortened V by 0 bases and J by 4 bases, and 14 bases separated the two germline ends. This CDR3 reads CASSLEPTGSYEQYF. CDR3 sequence (DNA): TGTGCCAGCAGCTTGGAACCTACAGGGTCTTACGAGCAGTACTTC. Using reference TRBV5-5 and TRBJ2-7 for the parts outside the CDR3, the full variable domain is DAGVTQSPTHLIKTRGQQVTLRCSPISGHKSVSWYQQVLGQGPQFIFQYYEKEERGRGNFPDRFSARQFPNYSSELNVNALLLGDSALYLCASSLEPTGSYEQYFGPGTRLTVT.

V usage is TRBV12-3 or TRBV12-4 and J usage is TRBJ1-4, with D unresolved. The CDR3 has 13 residues. The V gene lost 9 bases and the J gene lost 6 bases, with 14 bases spanning the gap. CDR3 nucleotides: TGTGCCAGTACGGGAGGGATGGATGAAAAACTGTTTTTT. Its translation: CASTGGMDEKLFF.

The V and J genes are TRBV9 and TRBJ1-1; D gene ambiguous. This CDR3 has 14 residues. Germline-derived CDR1 and CDR2 are SGDLS and YYNGEE. V was pared by 1 base and J by 6 bases, with 13 bases between. DNA of the CDR3: TGTGCCAGCAGCGTATTCGACGGGAGTTCTGAAGCTTTCTTT. Protein: CASSVFDGSSEAFF. The full variable domain, in which reference TRBV9 and TRBJ1-1 provide the parts outside the CDR3, is DSGVTQTPKHLITATGQRVTLRCSPRSGDLSVYWYQQSLDQGLQFLIQYYNGEERAKGNILERFSAQQFPDLHSELNLSSLELGDSALYFCASSVFDGSSEAFFGQGTRLTVV.

The chain employs TRBV6-6 and TRBJ2-1; TRBD2 matches at 8 bases. The germline CDR1 and CDR2 sequences are MNHNY and SVGAGI (reference sequence). The CDR3 length is 16 residues. V was clipped by 5 bases and J by 3 bases; unmatched bases: 9. This CDR3 reads CASSLSGGLLYNEQFF. CDR3 coding DNA: TGTGCCAGCAGTCTGAGCGGGGGCCTTCTCTACAATGAGCAGTTCTTC.

The count of this clone is one. The V gene is TRBV5-5, the J gene TRBJ1-2; a possible D gene is TRBD1 (5 bases). Trimming stripped 5 bases from V and 2 bases from J, with 22 bases between. There are 17 residues in the CDR3. Germline assignment: CDR1 SGHKS and CDR2 YYEKEE (reference sequence). Here the CDR3 DNA reads TGTGCCAGCAGTCAGGGTACGCGGGACTTACGAAACTATGGCTACACCTTC. It translates to CASSQGTRDLRNYGYTF.